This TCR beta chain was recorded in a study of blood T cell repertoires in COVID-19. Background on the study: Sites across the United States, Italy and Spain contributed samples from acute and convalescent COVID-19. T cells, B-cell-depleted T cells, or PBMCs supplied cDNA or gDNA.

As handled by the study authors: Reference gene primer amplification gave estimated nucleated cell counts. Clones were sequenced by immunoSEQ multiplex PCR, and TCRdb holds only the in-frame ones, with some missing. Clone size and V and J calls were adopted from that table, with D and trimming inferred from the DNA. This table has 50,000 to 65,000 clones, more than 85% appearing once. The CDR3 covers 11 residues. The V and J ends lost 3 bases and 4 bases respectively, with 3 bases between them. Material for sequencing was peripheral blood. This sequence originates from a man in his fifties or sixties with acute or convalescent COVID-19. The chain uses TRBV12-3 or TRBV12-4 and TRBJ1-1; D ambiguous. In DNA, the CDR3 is TGTGCCAGCAGTTTCCTCACTGAAGCTTTCTTT. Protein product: CASSFLTEAFF.